These 5 T cell receptor beta chains share one sample of origin, sequenced in a study of post-analysis software for immune sequencing data. Overall study results and limits: Elevated frequency relative to controls characterized four or five TRBV segments in patients, TRBV5-6, TRBV5-1 and TRBV20-1 among them.

The library was made from cDNA and included unique molecular identifiers. TCRdb re-analysed the PCR reads in MiXCR, keeping a single row per CDR3 protein. The table records a few hundred thousand distinct CDR3 sequences, 36% of them present only once. Their antigens remain unidentified. The sequenced sample was blood. The receptors derive from a girl aged 5-17 years with multiple sclerosis.

The J gene is TRBJ1-1, the V gene TRBV29-1; no reliable D call. Germline V gives CDR1 SQVTM, CDR2 ANQGSEA. Deletions cut 4 bases from V and 7 bases from J, with 10 bases between. This CDR3 is 11 amino acids long. The CDR3: CSVGRGGEAFF. Here the CDR3 DNA reads TGCAGCGTTGGGCGGGGAGGTGAAGCTTTCTTT.

This clonotype was detected a few times. The genes are TRBV7-2 and TRBJ2-1; 7 bases line up with TRBD2. Germline loops: CDR1 SGHTA, CDR2 FQGNSA. The CDR3 is 16 amino acids. Germline trimming cut 0 bases from V and 4 bases from J; bases unmatched to any gene: 6. The CDR3: CASSLADGRLYNEQFF. The DNA of the CDR3 is TGTGCCAGCAGCTTAGCGGACGGGAGGCTTTACAATGAGCAGTTCTTC. Full variable domain (outside the CDR3, taken from reference TRBV7-2 and TRBJ2-1): GAGVSQSPSNKVTEKGKDVELRCDPISGHTALYWYRQSLGQGLEFLIYFQGNSAPDKSGLPSDRFSAERTGGSVSTLTIQRTQQEDSAVYLCASSLADGRLYNEQFFGPGTRLTVL.

This clonotype came up a few times. The rearrangement joins TRBV27 to TRBJ2-3, with D maybe TRBD2 (7 bases). The CDR3 totals 17 residues. Germline CDR1 is MNHEY and CDR2 is SMNVEV (reference sequence). Trimming left V 2 bases short and J 6 bases short, with 21 bases between. The CDR3 nucleotides are TGTGCCAGCAGTTTAAGTGTCTCGGGGGGCTGGGTTGATACGCAGTATTTT. This sequence encodes CASSLSVSGGWVDTQYF.

This clonotype showed up many times. The chain carries TRBV20-1 and TRBJ1-5, with 10 bases identical to TRBD1. Per the germline V gene, CDR1 is DFQATT and CDR2 is SNEGSKA (reference sequence). V dropped 1 base and J dropped 4; count of bases not matched to a gene: 10. This CDR3 contains 17 residues. The CDR3 DNA reads TGCAGTGCTAGAGTGGGAGACAGGGGGCTGGGGAATCAGCCCCAGCATTTT. Its translation: CSARVGDRGLGNQPQHF.

CDR3 amino acids: CAISVSSGDNEQFF. In DNA form, the CDR3 reads TGTGCCATCAGTGTGTCTAGCGGGGACAATGAGCAGTTCTTC. The J gene is TRBJ2-1, the V gene TRBV10-3; TRBD2 matches at 9 bases. J gave up 5 bases and V 4 bases, and 3 bases lay outside the gene matches. CDR3 length equals 14 residues. Germline values: CDR1 ENHRY, CDR2 SYGVKD.